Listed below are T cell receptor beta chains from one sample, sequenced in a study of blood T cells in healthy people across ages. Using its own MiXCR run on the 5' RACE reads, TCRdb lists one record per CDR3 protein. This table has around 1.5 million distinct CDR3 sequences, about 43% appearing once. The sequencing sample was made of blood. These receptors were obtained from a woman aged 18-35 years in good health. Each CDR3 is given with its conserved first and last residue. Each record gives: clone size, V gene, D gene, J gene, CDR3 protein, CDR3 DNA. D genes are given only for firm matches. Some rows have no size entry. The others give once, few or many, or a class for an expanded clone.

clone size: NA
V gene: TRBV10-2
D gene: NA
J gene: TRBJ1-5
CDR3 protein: CASSESWSSNQPQHF
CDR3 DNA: TGCGCCAGCAGTGAGTCATGGAGCAGCAATCAGCCCCAGCATTTT

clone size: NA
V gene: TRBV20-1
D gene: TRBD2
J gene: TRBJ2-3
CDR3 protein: CSVHIAGGPGDTQYF
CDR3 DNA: TGCAGTGTTCACATAGCGGGGGGGCCGGGAGATACGCAGTATTTT

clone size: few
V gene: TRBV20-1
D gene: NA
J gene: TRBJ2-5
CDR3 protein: CSASGPKETQYF
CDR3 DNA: TGCAGTGCTAGTGGGCCAAAAGAGACCCAGTACTTC

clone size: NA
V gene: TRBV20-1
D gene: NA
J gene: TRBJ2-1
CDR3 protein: CSARFIQAGYNEQFF
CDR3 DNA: TGCAGTGCTAGGTTTATACAGGCTGGATACAATGAGCAGTTCTTC

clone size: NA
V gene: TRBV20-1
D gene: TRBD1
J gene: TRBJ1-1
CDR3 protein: CSARVPDRGNTEAFF
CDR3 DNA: TGCAGTGCTAGAGTCCCTGACAGGGGGAACACTGAAGCTTTCTTT

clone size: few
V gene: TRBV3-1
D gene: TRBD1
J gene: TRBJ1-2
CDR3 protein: CASSQKGGQAFGYTF
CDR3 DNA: TGTGCCAGCAGCCAAAAAGGGGGACAGGCTTTTGGCTACACCTTC

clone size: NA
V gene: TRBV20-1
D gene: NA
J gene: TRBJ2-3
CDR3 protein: CSARDRVFTDTQYF
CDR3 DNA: TGCAGTGCTAGAGATCGAGTGTTTACAGATACGCAGTATTTT

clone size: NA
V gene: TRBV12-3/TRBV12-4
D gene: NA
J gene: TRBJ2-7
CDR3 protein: CASSFNRGRNEQYF
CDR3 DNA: TGTGCCAGCAGTTTTAACCGGGGTAGGAACGAGCAGTACTTC

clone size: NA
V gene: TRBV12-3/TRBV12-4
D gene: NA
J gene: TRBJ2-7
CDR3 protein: CDSSLRRVRYEQYF
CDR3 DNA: TGTGACAGCAGTTTAAGGAGGGTGCGGTACGAGCAGTACTTC

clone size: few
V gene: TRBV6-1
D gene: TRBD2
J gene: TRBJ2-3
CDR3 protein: CASSAGTTGRSTDTQYF
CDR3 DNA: TGTGCCAGCAGTGCCGGGACTACCGGACGATCCACAGATACGCAGTATTTT

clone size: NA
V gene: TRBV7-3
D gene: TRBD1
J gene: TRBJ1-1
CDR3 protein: CASSSEDRGRAEAFF
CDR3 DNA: TGTGCCAGCAGCTCCGAGGACAGGGGGCGGGCTGAAGCTTTCTTT

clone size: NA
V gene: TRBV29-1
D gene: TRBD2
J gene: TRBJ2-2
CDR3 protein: CSEKGLAGDDGTGELFF
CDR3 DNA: TGCAGCGAAAAGGGGCTAGCGGGAGATGATGGGACCGGGGAGCTGTTTTTT

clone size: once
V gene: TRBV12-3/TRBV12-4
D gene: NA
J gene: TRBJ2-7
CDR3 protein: CATTGWVSDEQYF
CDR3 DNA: TGTGCCACTACAGGCTGGGTTTCCGACGAGCAGTACTTC

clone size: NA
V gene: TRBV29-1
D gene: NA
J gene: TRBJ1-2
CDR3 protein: CSVEKVTRGYGYTF
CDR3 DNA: TGCAGCGTTGAGAAGGTGACTAGGGGCTATGGCTACACCTTC

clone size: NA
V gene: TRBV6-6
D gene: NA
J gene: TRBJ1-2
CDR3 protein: CASSSRSDYGYTF
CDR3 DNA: TGTGCCAGCAGTTCCAGGAGTGACTATGGCTACACCTTC

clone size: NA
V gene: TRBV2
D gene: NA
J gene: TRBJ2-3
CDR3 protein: CASSPAGLPSTDTQYF
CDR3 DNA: TGTGCCAGCAGTCCGGCGGGGCTACCTAGCACAGATACGCAGTATTTT

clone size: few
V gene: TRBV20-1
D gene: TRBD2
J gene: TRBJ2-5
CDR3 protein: CSASLASGSETQYF
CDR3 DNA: TGCAGTGCCAGCCTGGCTAGCGGGAGTGAGACCCAGTACTTC

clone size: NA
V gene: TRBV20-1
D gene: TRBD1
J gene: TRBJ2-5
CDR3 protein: CSAIDRGETQYF
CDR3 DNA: TGCAGTGCCATCGACAGGGGAGAGACCCAGTACTTC

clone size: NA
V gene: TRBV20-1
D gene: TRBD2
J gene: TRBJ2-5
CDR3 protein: CSARPREDQETQYF
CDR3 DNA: TGCAGTGCTAGACCGCGGGAGGACCAAGAGACCCAGTACTTC

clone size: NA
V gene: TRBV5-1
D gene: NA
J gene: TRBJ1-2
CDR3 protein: CASSLAVAGDYGYTF
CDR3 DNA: TGCGCCAGCAGCTTGGCCGTCGCAGGCGACTATGGCTACACCTTC

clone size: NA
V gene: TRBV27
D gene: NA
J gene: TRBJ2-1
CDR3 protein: CASSTSGEGDEQFF
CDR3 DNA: TGTGCCAGCAGTACCTCTGGGGAAGGGGATGAGCAGTTCTTC

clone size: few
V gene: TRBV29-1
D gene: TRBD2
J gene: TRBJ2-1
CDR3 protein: CSGEGTSGWGEQFF
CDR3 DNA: TGCAGCGGGGAGGGGACTAGCGGGTGGGGTGAGCAGTTCTTC

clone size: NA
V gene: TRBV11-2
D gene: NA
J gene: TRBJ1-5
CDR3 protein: CASSSIREPNQPQHF
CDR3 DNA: TGTGCCAGCAGCTCTATTAGAGAACCGAATCAGCCCCAGCATTTT

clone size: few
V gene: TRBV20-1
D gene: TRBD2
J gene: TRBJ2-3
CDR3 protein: CSASWASGRVADTQYF
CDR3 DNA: TGCAGTGCTAGTTGGGCTAGCGGGAGGGTAGCAGATACGCAGTATTTT